The rows below give T cell receptor beta chains drawn from one sample of a study of blood T cell repertoires in COVID-19. Sequencing used immunoSEQ multiplex PCR; TCRdb keeps in-frame clones, though not all of them. The profile shows 210,000 or so clones, 80% to 90% of them singletons. The sequenced material came from peripheral blood. The receptors derive from a woman of 80 years or more with active or convalescent COVID-19. Both conserved end residues are trimmed from each CDR3. A D gene is named only where the DNA matches it firmly.

J gene | CDR3 length | D gene | V gene | CDR3 protein
TRBJ2-7 | 14 | - | TRBV29-1 | SVEGLTGRPSYEQY
TRBJ2-3 | 14 | TRBD2 | TRBV7-2 | ASSRLGGAGTDTQY
TRBJ2-1 | 14 | TRBD2 | TRBV5-1 | ASSAHPGLANNEQF
TRBJ1-6 | 12 | TRBD1 | TRBV11-3 | ASSIGTGNSPLH
TRBJ2-7 | 13 | - | TRBV3-1/TRBV3-2 | ASSQQTSPPYEQY
TRBJ2-3 | 12 | TRBD2 | TRBV28 | ASLNGGTPDTQY
TRBJ2-2 | 16 | - | TRBV5-1 | ASSLRSMAGTNTGELF
TRBJ2-7 | 13 | TRBD2 | TRBV5-4 | ASRSGRSGSYEQY
TRBJ1-1 | 13 | TRBD1 | TRBV6-1 | ASSDRGQLNTEAF
TRBJ2-5 | 16 | TRBD2 | TRBV6-2/TRBV6-3 | ASSWKSGGGALLKTQY
TRBJ2-7 | 13 | TRBD2 | TRBV5-8 | ASSLAGLAGGNQY
TRBJ2-1 | 13 | TRBD2 | TRBV4-2 | ASSQAKGSGTQQF
TRBJ2-5 | 12 | TRBD2 | TRBV7-2 | ASSLGREEETQY
TRBJ1-2 | 13 | TRBD1 | TRBV27 | ASNRGLSPEYGYT
TRBJ2-5 | 12 | - | TRBV3-1/TRBV3-2 | ASSQAAGQETQY
TRBJ1-2 | 13 | - | TRBV19 | ASTAWGPTNYGYT
TRBJ1-1 | 11 | - | TRBV11-2 | ASSFQQGSEAF
TRBJ1-1 | 13 | - | TRBV7-2 | ASSYGGHSDTEAF
TRBJ1-2 | 11 | - | TRBV28 | ASSLGHGGSYT
TRBJ2-1 | 16 | TRBD1 | TRBV9 | ASSVGGWGQKPYNEQF
TRBJ1-5 | 16 | - | TRBV27 | ASSRSVPGLYSNQPQH
TRBJ1-1 | 14 | - | TRBV28 | ASSLGGSRGNTEAF
TRBJ2-3 | 14 | TRBD2 | TRBV9 | ASSKTSGGTSDTQY
TRBJ2-7 | 14 | TRBD1 | TRBV7-2 | ASSLKPTGGFYEQY
TRBJ1-5 | 13 | TRBD1 | TRBV6-6 | ASSRTGYGNQPQH